A selection of T cell receptor beta chains follows, all from one sample in a study of regulatory T cells in long-lasting Graves disease. TCRdb processed the multiplex PCR reads anew with MiXCR; each CDR3 protein has one entry. This repertoire shows over 450,000 distinct CDR3 sequences, roughly a fifth found once; its top ten account for roughly 6.9%. Sample: peripheral blood mononuclear cells (PBMCs), taken when the disease was refractory, from a patient treated with antithyroid drugs. The receptors come from a female donor with Graves disease. Both conserved end residues are part of each CDR3. D genes are given only for firm matches. Part of the rows lack a size; the others show once, few, many or a class for expanded clones.

clone size: NA; J gene: TRBJ1-6; D gene: NA; V gene: TRBV20-1; CDR3 DNA: TGCAGTGCCCCCGGGGGGAATTCACCCCTCCACTTT; CDR3 protein: CSAPGGNSPLHF
clone size: many; J gene: TRBJ1-1; D gene: NA; V gene: TRBV27; CDR3 DNA: TGTGCCAGCAGAGAACTGATGAACACTGAAGCTTTCTTT; CDR3 protein: CASRELMNTEAFF
clone size: many; J gene: TRBJ1-1; D gene: NA; V gene: TRBV28; CDR3 DNA: TGTGCCAGCAACCCCAGGGCCTGGGACACTGAAGCTTTCTTT; CDR3 protein: CASNPRAWDTEAFF
clone size: few; J gene: TRBJ1-4; D gene: TRBD1; V gene: TRBV18; CDR3 DNA: TGTGCCACCGCGGGACAGCGCAATGAAAAACTGTTTTTT; CDR3 protein: CATAGQRNEKLFF
clone size: many; J gene: TRBJ2-5; D gene: NA; V gene: TRBV28; CDR3 DNA: TGTGCCAGCAGATTCTATGAGACCCAGTACTTC; CDR3 protein: CASRFYETQYF
clone size: few; J gene: TRBJ2-5; D gene: NA; V gene: TRBV20-1; CDR3 DNA: TGCAGTGCTAGGGGGCCCAGGGCCCAGTACCAAGAGACCCAGTACTTC; CDR3 protein: CSARGPRAQYQETQYF
clone size: few; J gene: TRBJ2-5; D gene: TRBD1; V gene: TRBV10-3; CDR3 DNA: TGTGCCATCAGTGAAGGGACAGGGGGAGAGACCCAGTACTTC; CDR3 protein: CAISEGTGGETQYF
clone size: NA; J gene: TRBJ1-1; D gene: NA; V gene: TRBV5-6; CDR3 DNA: TGTGCCAGCAGCCTCGGACGGACCACTGAAGCTTTCTTT; CDR3 protein: CASSLGRTTEAFF
clone size: NA; J gene: TRBJ2-5; D gene: TRBD2; V gene: TRBV19; CDR3 DNA: TGTGCCAGTAGTATGGTCGGACTAGCGGAGACCCAGTACTTC; CDR3 protein: CASSMVGLAETQYF
clone size: few; J gene: TRBJ2-7; D gene: NA; V gene: TRBV5-1; CDR3 DNA: TGCGCCAGCAGCTTGAACCTAGCGTCGTCCTACGAGCAGTACTTC; CDR3 protein: CASSLNLASSYEQYF
clone size: many; J gene: TRBJ2-7; D gene: TRBD1; V gene: TRBV29-1; CDR3 DNA: TGCAGCGTTGAAGAACGGACAGGTTCCTACGAGCAGTACTTC; CDR3 protein: CSVEERTGSYEQYF
clone size: many; J gene: TRBJ1-1; D gene: NA; V gene: TRBV7-8; CDR3 DNA: TGTGCCAGCCGAGGACAGAACACTGAAGCTTTCTTT; CDR3 protein: CASRGQNTEAFF
clone size: many; J gene: TRBJ1-1; D gene: NA; V gene: TRBV11-2; CDR3 DNA: TGTGCCAGCAGCGTTTCGGGGAACACTGAAGCTTTCTTT; CDR3 protein: CASSVSGNTEAFF
clone size: many; J gene: TRBJ1-5; D gene: NA; V gene: TRBV28; CDR3 DNA: TGTGCCAGCAGTCTCGGGAGGGAAGGGAGGCCCCAGCATTTT; CDR3 protein: CASSLGREGRPQHF
clone size: few; J gene: TRBJ2-2; D gene: NA; V gene: TRBV20-1; CDR3 DNA: TGCAGTGCCGAGGGGGGAGATTTAAACACCGGGGAGCTGTTTTTT; CDR3 protein: CSAEGGDLNTGELFF
clone size: few; J gene: TRBJ2-7; D gene: TRBD1; V gene: TRBV7-9; CDR3 DNA: TGTGCCAGCACCCCAATCGGGACAGGGCTCTACGGGCAGTACTTC; CDR3 protein: CASTPIGTGLYGQYF
clone size: many; J gene: TRBJ2-4; D gene: NA; V gene: TRBV5-1; CDR3 DNA: TGCGCCAGCAAGTCGGCAGGGGAAGACATTCAGTACTTC; CDR3 protein: CASKSAGEDIQYF
clone size: few; J gene: TRBJ2-3; D gene: TRBD2; V gene: TRBV7-8; CDR3 DNA: TGTGCCAGCAGCTTAGCGGGCGGGAGGGCCACAGATACGCAATATTTT; CDR3 protein: CASSLAGGRATDTQYF
clone size: few; J gene: TRBJ1-5; D gene: NA; V gene: TRBV29-1; CDR3 DNA: TGCAGCGTGGACACAGGGAGCAATCAGCCCCAGCATTTT; CDR3 protein: CSVDTGSNQPQHF
clone size: many; J gene: TRBJ2-7; D gene: NA; V gene: TRBV5-1; CDR3 DNA: TGCGCCAGCACCGACAGGGGAGGGAACGAGCAGTACTTC; CDR3 protein: CASTDRGGNEQYF
clone size: many; J gene: TRBJ1-5; D gene: TRBD1; V gene: TRBV29-1; CDR3 DNA: TGCAGCGTTCGGGACAGTTACAATCAGCCCCAGCATTTT; CDR3 protein: CSVRDSYNQPQHF
clone size: many; J gene: TRBJ2-5; D gene: TRBD2; V gene: TRBV13; CDR3 DNA: TGTGCCAGCAGCTTACTAGCGGGGTTGGGAGAGACCCAGTACTTC; CDR3 protein: CASSLLAGLGETQYF
clone size: many; J gene: TRBJ1-1; D gene: NA; V gene: TRBV2; CDR3 DNA: TGTGCCAGCAGTGAAGCTGGGGCCCAGAACACTGAAGCTTTCTTT; CDR3 protein: CASSEAGAQNTEAFF
clone size: few; J gene: TRBJ2-7; D gene: TRBD1; V gene: TRBV7-9; CDR3 DNA: TGTGCCAGCAGCATGGGACAGGGAATCTACGAGCAGTACTTC; CDR3 protein: CASSMGQGIYEQYF
clone size: many; J gene: TRBJ2-7; D gene: NA; V gene: TRBV2; CDR3 DNA: TGTGCCAGCAGTAGGGGGGGGGCGGGATTCTACGAGCAGTACTTC; CDR3 protein: CASSRGGAGFYEQYF
clone size: many; J gene: TRBJ2-4; D gene: NA; V gene: TRBV7-9; CDR3 DNA: TGTGCCAGCAGCTCCATACCGACAGAGGCCAAAAACATTCAGTACTTC; CDR3 protein: CASSSIPTEAKNIQYF
clone size: many; J gene: TRBJ1-1; D gene: NA; V gene: TRBV12-3/TRBV12-4; CDR3 DNA: TGTGCCAGCAGTTTAAGGGCCCAAGGCTCTGAAGCTTTCTTT; CDR3 protein: CASSLRAQGSEAFF
clone size: few; J gene: TRBJ2-3; D gene: NA; V gene: TRBV5-1; CDR3 DNA: TGCGCCAGCAGCTTGGGGGTTGGCATTTCTAGCACAGATACGCAGTATTTT; CDR3 protein: CASSLGVGISSTDTQYF
clone size: few; J gene: TRBJ1-2; D gene: NA; V gene: TRBV19; CDR3 DNA: TGTGCCATACGACAAGCTTATGGCTACACCTTC; CDR3 protein: CAIRQAYGYTF
clone size: many; J gene: TRBJ1-1; D gene: NA; V gene: TRBV6-9; CDR3 DNA: TGTGCCAGCAGTTACTCAGAGGGGTACACTGAAGCTTTCTTT; CDR3 protein: CASSYSEGYTEAFF
clone size: NA; J gene: TRBJ2-3; D gene: NA; V gene: TRBV28; CDR3 DNA: TGTGCCAGCAGTTTATATCAGGGCCCCCCAGATACGCAGTATTTT; CDR3 protein: CASSLYQGPPDTQYF
clone size: NA; J gene: TRBJ1-2; D gene: TRBD1; V gene: TRBV5-8; CDR3 DNA: TGTGCCGGAGGGACAGGGTTTGGCTACACCTTC; CDR3 protein: CAGGTGFGYTF
clone size: NA; J gene: TRBJ2-5; D gene: TRBD2; V gene: TRBV28; CDR3 DNA: TGTGCCAGCAGTTTATTTCGGGGAGGGCAAGAGACCCAGTACTTC; CDR3 protein: CASSLFRGGQETQYF
clone size: many; J gene: TRBJ1-1; D gene: TRBD1; V gene: TRBV6-1; CDR3 DNA: TGTGCCAGCAGACCCGACAGGGCCCTAGGATACACTGAAGCTTTCTTT; CDR3 protein: CASRPDRALGYTEAFF
clone size: NA; J gene: TRBJ2-5; D gene: NA; V gene: TRBV24-1; CDR3 DNA: TGTGCCACCAGTGATTACCGGGAGATGGGAGAGACCCAGTACTTC; CDR3 protein: CATSDYREMGETQYF
clone size: few; J gene: TRBJ2-7; D gene: TRBD2; V gene: TRBV28; CDR3 DNA: TGTGCCAGCAGTGGAGCGGGAAGCCGGCCCTACGAGCAGTACTTC; CDR3 protein: CASSGAGSRPYEQYF
clone size: NA; J gene: TRBJ1-5; D gene: NA; V gene: TRBV20-1; CDR3 DNA: TGCAGTGCTAGCCCTCCTTTAGGCGACAATCAGCCCCAGCATTTT; CDR3 protein: CSASPPLGDNQPQHF
clone size: many; J gene: TRBJ2-7; D gene: TRBD2; V gene: TRBV28; CDR3 DNA: TGTGCCAGCAGTCCGCGACTAGCGGGGGCCGGGAACGAGCAGTACTTC; CDR3 protein: CASSPRLAGAGNEQYF
clone size: few; J gene: TRBJ1-4; D gene: TRBD1; V gene: TRBV20-1; CDR3 DNA: TGCAGTGCTAGGGGTCGACAGGGGTTAACCTCAACTAATGAAAAACTGTTTTTT; CDR3 protein: CSARGRQGLTSTNEKLFF
clone size: few; J gene: TRBJ2-2; D gene: NA; V gene: TRBV7-2; CDR3 DNA: TGTGCCAGCAGCTTCGGCGGGTTAACCGGGGAGCTGTTTTTT; CDR3 protein: CASSFGGLTGELFF
clone size: NA; J gene: TRBJ2-7; D gene: NA; V gene: TRBV19; CDR3 DNA: TGTGCCAGTAGTATAGTTTGGGACCACTACGAGCAGTACTTC; CDR3 protein: CASSIVWDHYEQYF
clone size: many; J gene: TRBJ2-6; D gene: NA; V gene: TRBV7-3; CDR3 DNA: TGTGCCAGCAGCTTATCACCTGGGGCCAACGTCCTGACTTTC; CDR3 protein: CASSLSPGANVLTF
clone size: NA; J gene: TRBJ2-7; D gene: NA; V gene: TRBV4-3; CDR3 DNA: TGCGCCAGCAGCCAAGGGCAGAGGGCATACGAGCAGTACTTC; CDR3 protein: CASSQGQRAYEQYF
clone size: few; J gene: TRBJ2-5; D gene: TRBD1; V gene: TRBV7-2; CDR3 DNA: TGTGCCAGCAGCTTCCTGGACAGGGCCCAAGAGACCCAGTACTTC; CDR3 protein: CASSFLDRAQETQYF
clone size: many; J gene: TRBJ1-2; D gene: NA; V gene: TRBV29-1; CDR3 DNA: TGCAGCGTTGTTCCCTTTAACTATGGCTACACCTTC; CDR3 protein: CSVVPFNYGYTF
clone size: NA; J gene: TRBJ2-1; D gene: TRBD1; V gene: TRBV28; CDR3 DNA: TGTGCCAGCAATAGACGACAGGGCAGCTACAATGAGCAGTTCTTC; CDR3 protein: CASNRRQGSYNEQFF
clone size: NA; J gene: TRBJ1-5; D gene: NA; V gene: TRBV4-1; CDR3 DNA: TGCGCCAGCAGCCAAGCGGGGGGGGACCCCCAGCATTTT; CDR3 protein: CASSQAGGDPQHF
clone size: NA; J gene: TRBJ1-1; D gene: TRBD1; V gene: TRBV7-2; CDR3 DNA: TGTGCCAGCAGCGAAAACAGGGGGGAAGCTTTCTTT; CDR3 protein: CASSENRGEAFF
clone size: NA; J gene: TRBJ2-3; D gene: TRBD2; V gene: TRBV7-2; CDR3 DNA: TGTGCCAGCAGCTTAGACCCGGGACTAGCGGGAGGGAGCATGGGTAGCACAGATACGCAGTATTTT; CDR3 protein: CASSLDPGLAGGSMGSTDTQYF